This T cell receptor (beta chain) was identified in a study of breast tumors, draining lymph nodes, adjacent tissues. TCRdb reprocessed the multiplex PCR reads with MiXCR, giving one entry per CDR3 protein. The sample lists about 24,000 distinct CDR3 sequences; approximately 70% were seen once. Input material: tumor-adjacent breast tissue. The receptor comes from a female donor with breast cancer. Some clones in this sample may be carry-over from other donors' samples.

This CDR3 reads CASSVGQYNEQFF. The CDR3 DNA sequence: TGTGCCAGCAGCGTTGGACAGTACAATGAGCAGTTCTTC. The rearrangement joins TRBV9 to TRBJ2-1; TRBD1 might be the D (6 bases). The CDR3 covers 13 residues. The V end lost 2 bases, the J end lost 4 bases, and 7 bases lay between the germline ends. Germline V CDR1 and CDR2: SGDLS, YYNGEE.